The 27 T cell receptor beta chains below all came from one sample that was sequenced in a study of T cell responses to AZD1222 COVID-19 vaccine. Produced via immunoSEQ multiplex PCR; TCRdb's table is partial and in-frame only. Among some 140,000 clones listed, 70% to 90% were seen once. The sample consisted of peripheral blood, taken on day 0 of AZD1222 vaccination. The source is an adult in good health.

This rearrangement joins TRBV6-1 to TRBJ2-7; 11 bases match TRBD2. Germline values: CDR1 MNHNS, CDR2 SASEGT. Losses at the gene ends were 2 bases for V and 4 bases for J; bases not matched to a gene: 4. The CDR3 has 15 amino acids. In DNA, the CDR3 is TGTGCCAGCAGTGAACTAGCGGGAGGTCTATACGAGCAGTACTTC. It yields the protein CASSELAGGLYEQYF.

This chain joins TRBV28 and TRBJ2-7, with D unclear. In germline, CDR1 is MDHEN, CDR2 SYDVKM. The CDR3 loop spans 11 amino acids. The V gene lost 6 bases and the J gene lost 3 bases, with 6 bases spanning the gap. CDR3 bases: TGTGCCAGCAGCGTTCACTACGAGCAGTACTTC. Translated: CASSVHYEQYF.

V and J are TRBV28 and TRBJ1-5; 9 nucleotides align to TRBD1. The CDR3 is 19 amino acids. The V gene's germline CDR1 is MDHEN and CDR2 SYDVKM. The V and J ends lost 5 bases and 0 bases, in that order; junction bases with no gene match: 14. In DNA form, the CDR3 reads TGTGCCAGCAGTGGGCCCGGGACAGGGTTCCCTAATAGCAATCAGCCCCAGCATTTT. Translation gives CASSGPGTGFPNSNQPQHF.

V and J are TRBV5-4 and TRBJ1-3, with D possibly being TRBD1 (6 bases). Germline lookup yields CDR1 SGHNT and CDR2 YYREEE (reference sequence). The CDR3 length is 14 residues. Trimming removed 5 bases from V and 2 bases from J, with 11 bases in between. The CDR3 DNA follows: TGTGCCAGCAGGAACCAGGGGCCTGGAAACACCATATATTTT. It is translated as CASRNQGPGNTIYF.

The rearrangement joins TRBV6-4 to TRBJ1-6, with a tentative D call TRBD1 (6 bases). Trimming cost V 7 bases and J 5 bases, with 9 bases left between them. CDR3 length: 13 residues. The germline CDR1 and CDR2 sequences are MRHNA and SNTAGT. The CDR3 nucleotides are TGTGCCAGCAAGGACAGTGATAATTCACCCCTCCACTTT. This translates into CASKDSDNSPLHF.

The rearrangement joins TRBV7-3 to TRBJ2-1; 8 positions agree with TRBD2. CDR1 is SGHTA, CDR2 FQGTGA, per germline. V dropped 2 bases and J dropped 2; count of bases not matched to a gene: 5. This CDR3 has 16 residues. This CDR3 reads CASSLLTSGAYNEQFF. DNA of the CDR3: TGTGCCAGCAGCTTACTCACTAGCGGAGCCTACAATGAGCAGTTCTTC.

The V and J genes are TRBV15 and TRBJ2-7; TRBD2 matches at 8 bases. The germline CDR1 and CDR2 sequences are LNHNV and YYDKDF (reference sequence). V was clipped by 3 bases and J by 6 bases; unmatched bases: 4. The CDR3 has 13 residues. The CDR3 nucleotides read TGTGCCACCAGCAGGGCGGGGGGCCTCGAGCAGTACTTC. Amino acids: CATSRAGGLEQYF.

V and J are TRBV28 and TRBJ2-7; the D is unclear. V gave up 5 bases and J gave up 0 bases, with 14 bases separating them. The germline V gene encodes CDR1 MDHEN and CDR2 SYDVKM. The CDR3 spans 15 residues. CDR3 nucleotide sequence: TGTGCCAGCAGTCTTCCCATCCTCAGCTCCTACGAGCAGTACTTC. Its translation: CASSLPILSSYEQYF.

The V call is TRBV19, the J call TRBJ2-1, with 14 bases lining up with TRBD2. The CDR3 loop spans 19 amino acids. Germline V gene sequence: CDR1 LNHDA, CDR2 SQIVND (reference sequence). Losses at the gene ends were 4 bases for V and 0 bases for J; bases not matched to a gene: 8. DNA for the CDR3: TGTGCCAGTAGTAAGAGAGGGACTAGCGGGAGAGGCTCCTACAATGAGCAGTTCTTC. This encodes CASSKRGTSGRGSYNEQFF.

The chain combines TRBV7-2 with TRBJ1-4; 7 bases match TRBD1. The CDR3 sequence is 15 residues long. Germline V CDR1 and CDR2: SGHTA, FQGNSA. V trimming: 5 bases; J trimming: 7 bases; junction bases outside the gene matches: 10. The CDR3: CASSREAGGREKLFF. The CDR3 DNA reads TGTGCCAGCAGCAGAGAAGCAGGGGGGCGTGAAAAACTGTTTTTT.

The J gene is TRBJ1-6, the V gene TRBV6-5, with D hard to call. Germline V gene sequence: CDR1 MNHEY, CDR2 SVGAGI. This CDR3 is built from 12 residues. V was cut by 7 bases and J by 6 bases, with 7 bases left in between. DNA for the CDR3: TGTGCCAGCACAGAGGGTAATTCACCCCTCCACTTT. This codes for CASTEGNSPLHF.

Here the CDR3 DNA reads TGTGCCAGTATCGGCATGAGCACAGATACGCAGTATTTT. The encoded protein is CASIGMSTDTQYF. V and J are TRBV19 and TRBJ2-3; D gene uncertain. Trimming removed 7 bases at V and 0 bases at J, with 8 bases between. Germline V lookup: CDR1 LNHDA, CDR2 SQIVND (reference sequence). CDR3 length equals 13 residues.

This chain's CDR3 is CASSEYRVSYEQYF. In DNA, the CDR3 is TGTGCCAGCAGCGAATACAGGGTGTCCTACGAGCAGTACTTC. This chain links TRBV7-8 with TRBJ2-7; D might be TRBD1 (6 bases). Germline V gene lookup returns CDR1 SGHVS and CDR2 FQNEAQ. This CDR3 is 14 amino acids long. V lost 5 bases and J 1 base, leaving 12 bases between the germline ends.

The rearrangement uses TRBV5-1 and TRBJ1-2; TRBD1 matches at 7 bases. The V and J ends lost 3 bases and 2 bases, in that order; junction bases with no gene match: 1. The CDR3 runs 13 residues. In germline, CDR1 is SGHRS, CDR2 YFSETQ. The CDR3 here is CASSWGQNYGYTF. CDR3 nucleotides: TGCGCCAGCAGCTGGGGACAGAACTATGGCTACACCTTC.

The chain combines TRBV4-1 with TRBJ2-3, with 11 bases identical to TRBD2. The CDR3 sequence is 16 residues long. Losses at the gene ends were 6 bases for V and 2 bases for J; bases not matched to a gene: 7. Germline V gene lookup returns CDR1 MGHRA and CDR2 YSYEKL. CDR3 nucleotide sequence: TGCGCCAGCAGATATATAGCGGGAGGGACCACAGATACGCAGTATTTT. It encodes CASRYIAGGTTDTQYF.

V is TRBV6-1 and J is TRBJ2-1; D not resolved. The CDR3 totals 10 residues. V was trimmed by 2 bases and J by 10 bases, leaving 3 bases between them. Germline CDR1 MNHNS, CDR2 SASEGT. CDR3 DNA: TGTGCCAGCAGTGAAAGAGAGCAGTTCTTC. Encoded protein: CASSEREQFF.

This chain connects TRBV11-3 to TRBJ2-5, with 10 bases aligning to TRBD2. This CDR3 has 18 amino acids. Germline assignment: CDR1 SGHNT and CDR2 YENEEA. With V trimmed by 5 bases and J by 0 bases, 12 bases remained unmatched. In nucleotides, the CDR3 is TGTGCCAGCAGCCGTACTGGGTTAGCGGGAGGCAACCAAGAGACCCAGTACTTC. It specifies CASSRTGLAGGNQETQYF.

This chain links TRBV30 with TRBJ1-5; weak D call: TRBD1 (6 bases). Germline assignment: CDR1 GTSNPN and CDR2 SVGIG (reference sequence). CDR3 size: 14 residues. Between the trimmed V and J ends, which lost 0 bases and 6 bases, there was a span of 12 bases. This chain's CDR3 is CAWSVLGASQPQHF. The CDR3 nucleotides read TGTGCCTGGAGTGTATTGGGGGCGAGTCAGCCCCAGCATTTT.

This chain joins TRBV27 and TRBJ1-5; D gene uncertain. In germline, CDR1 is MNHEY, CDR2 SMNVEV (reference sequence). This CDR3 spans 13 amino acids. Trimming removed 4 bases from V and 4 bases from J, with 8 bases in between. CDR3 residues: CASSSRGNQPQHF. CDR3 DNA: TGTGCCAGCAGTTCTCGCGGGAATCAGCCCCAGCATTTT.

The J gene is TRBJ2-7, the V gene TRBV25-1; D possibly corresponds to TRBD1 (6 bases). The V gene lost 8 bases and the J gene lost 2 bases, with 16 bases spanning the gap. Germline lookup yields CDR1 MGHDK and CDR2 SYGVNS. The CDR3 consists of 14 residues. DNA for the CDR3: TGTGCCAGCGGAAGAGGGGGAACGCCCTACGAGCAGTACTTC. This codes for CASGRGGTPYEQYF.

J is TRBJ2-5 and V is TRBV6-5; D remains ambiguous. The CDR3 loop spans 15 amino acids. V lost 1 base and J lost 2, with 11 bases in between. The germline CDR1 and CDR2 sequences are MNHEY and SVGAGI. The CDR3 coding sequence is TGTGCCAGCAGTTACTTTGGCGCCGAACAAGAGACCCAGTACTTC. Its translation: CASSYFGAEQETQYF.

The rearrangement links TRBV19 to TRBJ1-1; D is unresolved. CDR1 LNHDA and CDR2 SQIVND come from the germline V gene (reference sequence). Trimming took off 2 bases at V and 2 bases at J, with 6 bases between the two ends. This CDR3 contains 13 residues. The CDR3 sequence is CASSIQRNTEAFF. The DNA for the CDR3 is TGTGCCAGTAGTATACAGCGAAACACTGAAGCTTTCTTT. Full variable domain (remainder filled in from reference TRBV19 and TRBJ1-1): DGGITQSPKYLFRKEGQNVTLSCEQNLNHDAMYWYRQDPGQGLRLIYYSQIVNDFQKGDIAEGYSVSREKKESFPLTVTSAQKNPTAFYLCASSIQRNTEAFFGQGTRLTVV.

This chain connects TRBV9 to TRBJ2-1, with unresolved D. CDR3 length: 17 amino acids. Germline CDR1 is SGDLS and CDR2 is YYNGEE. V was trimmed by 3 bases and J by 5 bases, leaving 21 bases between them. CDR3 in amino acids: CASSAPLPQRIHNEQFF. The CDR3 coding sequence is TGTGCCAGCAGCGCCCCACTCCCCCAAAGAATTCACAATGAGCAGTTCTTC.

V usage is TRBV19 and J usage is TRBJ1-3; tentative D call: TRBD1 (6 bases). Germline values: CDR1 LNHDA, CDR2 SQIVND (reference sequence). The CDR3 is 15 residues long. The V end lost 7 bases, the J end lost 0 bases, and 13 bases lay between the germline ends. The CDR3 here is CASKGTPDSGNTIYF. The CDR3 nucleotides read TGTGCCAGTAAGGGGACACCAGACTCTGGAAACACCATATATTTT.

The chain combines TRBV4-1 with TRBJ1-2; tentatively, D is TRBD1 (5 bases). V was trimmed by 4 bases and J by 5 bases, leaving 14 bases between them. Germline lookup yields CDR1 MGHRA and CDR2 YSYEKL. There are 14 residues in the CDR3. CDR3 in DNA: TGCGCCAGCAGCCCCGGGACGGTTACATATGGCTACACCTTC. Translating gives CASSPGTVTYGYTF.

This chain joins TRBV9 and TRBJ2-2; D uncertain. Germline V gene lookup returns CDR1 SGDLS and CDR2 YYNGEE. The CDR3 length is 13 residues. Trimming shortened V by 0 bases and J by 6 bases, and 6 bases separated the two germline ends. The chain's CDR3 is CASSVEYPGELFF. CDR3 coding DNA: TGTGCCAGCAGCGTAGAGTATCCCGGGGAGCTGTTTTTT.

J is TRBJ1-2 and V is TRBV6-4; the D is unclear. This CDR3 has 15 residues. The germline V gene has CDR1 MRHNA and CDR2 SNTAGT. V was trimmed by 3 bases and J by 4 bases, leaving 15 bases between them. The CDR3 DNA is TGTGCCAGCAGTGAACAGTCGGGAGAGGTCTATGGCTACACCTTC. Encoded protein: CASSEQSGEVYGYTF.